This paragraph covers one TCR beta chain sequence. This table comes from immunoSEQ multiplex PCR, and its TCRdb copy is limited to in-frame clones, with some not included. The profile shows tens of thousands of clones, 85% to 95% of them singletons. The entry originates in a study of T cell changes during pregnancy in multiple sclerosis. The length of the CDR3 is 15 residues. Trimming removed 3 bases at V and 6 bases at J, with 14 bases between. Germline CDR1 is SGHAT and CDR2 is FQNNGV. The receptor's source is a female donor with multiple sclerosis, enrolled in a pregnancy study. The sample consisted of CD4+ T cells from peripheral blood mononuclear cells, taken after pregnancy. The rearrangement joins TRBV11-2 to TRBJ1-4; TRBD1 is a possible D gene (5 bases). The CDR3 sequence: CASSLITGQHEKLFF. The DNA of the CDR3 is TGTGCCAGCAGCTTGATTACCGGACAACATGAAAAACTGTTTTTT.